This TCR beta chain emerged from a study of PD-1 blockade in mismatch repair-deficient tumors. Concerning this clone itself: Its antigen is unidentified.

Overall study results and limits: Tumor-resident clones, often absent from pretreatment blood, expanded after pembrolizumab and then contracted.

Sequencing used immunoSEQ multiplex PCR; TCRdb keeps in-frame clones, though not all of them. Of under 25,000 clones in the sample, around 79% were seen once. Trimming took 7 bases from V and 2 from J, leaving 16 bases between them. The length of the CDR3 is 15 residues. Germline assignment: CDR1 SNHLY and CDR2 FYNNEI. The V and J genes are TRBV2 and TRBJ2-3; TRBD2 is a possible D gene (5 bases). This receptor was taken from an adult with mismatch repair-deficient cancer. The sample here was PBMCs, taken 52 weeks after starting pembrolizumab. CDR3 loop: CASTLEGLPTDTQYF. The CDR3 region has the DNA TGTGCCAGCACACTAGAAGGACTTCCCACAGATACGCAGTATTTT.